This entry lists 15 T cell receptor beta chains sequenced from one sample in a study of T cell responses to AZD1222 COVID-19 vaccine. Generated by immunoSEQ multiplex PCR, the TCRdb table keeps only in-frame clones and is missing some. The sample consists of roughly 150,000 clones, about 87% of them appearing once. Material: peripheral blood, obtained on day 0 of AZD1222 vaccination. These receptor sequences come from an adult in good health.

The rearrangement joins TRBV11-2 to TRBJ2-7; TRBD2 matches at 7 bases. The germline V gene has CDR1 SGHAT and CDR2 FQNNGV. J lost 5 bases, V lost 1 base, and 11 bases had no gene match. The CDR3 runs 16 residues. The CDR3 DNA is TGTGCCAGCAGCTTAGCAACGCAGACTAGCAAAGACGAGCAGTACTTC. This translates into CASSLATQTSKDEQYF. Supplemented by reference TRBV11-2 and TRBJ2-7, the full variable domain reads EAGVAQSPRYKIIEKRQSVAFWCNPISGHATLYWYQQILGQGPKLLIQFQNNGVVDDSQLPKDRFSAERLKGVDSTLKIQPAKLEDSAVYLCASSLATQTSKDEQYFGPGTRLTVT.

This rearrangement joins TRBV27 to TRBJ1-6; D ambiguous. The CDR3 runs to 12 residues. The V and J ends lost 8 bases and 13 bases respectively, with 15 bases between them. Per germline, CDR1 MNHEY and CDR2 SMNVEV (reference sequence). The CDR3 DNA sequence: TGTGCCAGCGGGAGGGCGGCCTCGCCCCTCCACTTT. It translates to CASGRAASPLHF.

The J gene is TRBJ2-3, the V gene TRBV5-1; 9 bases align to TRBD2. After removal of 4 bases from V and 1 base from J, the junction contained 4 bases not matched to a gene. CDR1 is SGHRS, CDR2 YFSETQ, per germline. This CDR3 is 15 amino acids long. The CDR3 sequence is CASSARTSGTDTQYF. CDR3 nucleotides: TGCGCCAGCAGCGCAAGGACTAGCGGCACAGATACGCAGTATTTT.

The rearrangement links TRBV6-2 or TRBV6-3 to TRBJ2-3; tentatively, D is TRBD1 (6 bases). CDR3 length: 14 residues. The V gene lost 4 bases and the J gene lost 7 bases, with 15 bases spanning the gap. Looked up from germline, CDR1 is MNHEY and CDR2 is SVGEGT. The CDR3: CASSSDRTLHTQYF. DNA for the CDR3: TGTGCCAGCAGTTCGGACAGAACACTACATACGCAGTATTTT.

This clone has just a few counts. The chain has TRBV11-2 and TRBJ2-5; no reliable D call. This CDR3 region has 10 residues. V was pared by 5 bases and J by 2 bases, with 0 bases between. Germline values: CDR1 SGHAT, CDR2 FQNNGV. CDR3 sequence (DNA): TGTGCCAGCAGCCAAGAGACCCAGTACTTC. Amino acids: CASSQETQYF.

The rearrangement links TRBV10-1 to TRBJ2-7; the D is unclear. The germline V gene has CDR1 WNHNN and CDR2 SYGVQD (reference sequence). This CDR3 is 13 amino acids long. V was trimmed by 6 bases and J by 0 bases, leaving 9 bases between them. In nucleotides, the CDR3 is TGCGCCAGCAGGGTGACAACCTCCTACGAGCAGTACTTC. It translates to CASRVTTSYEQYF.

The gene calls are TRBV5-1 and TRBJ2-1, with TRBD1 as a possible D gene (6 bases). Deletions cut 5 bases from V and 6 bases from J, with 12 bases between. The germline gives CDR1 SGHRS, CDR2 YFSETQ. This CDR3 is built from 13 residues. DNA for the CDR3: TGCGCCAGCAGAACAGGGTTCGGCAATGAGCAGTTCTTC. This codes for CASRTGFGNEQFF.

Only one count was recorded for this clone. V is TRBV4-3 and J is TRBJ2-7; 11 bases are shared with TRBD2. The CDR3 is 15 residues long. Germline V lookup: CDR1 LGHNA, CDR2 YSLEER. The junction had 6 bases not matched to a gene; V was cut back by 4 bases and J by 4 bases. CDR3 DNA: TGCGCCAGCAGCCTAGGACTAGCGGGCCAGTACGAGCAGTACTTC. The encoded protein is CASSLGLAGQYEQYF.

V usage is TRBV7-2 and J usage is TRBJ2-3; D is undetermined. Germline values: CDR1 SGHTA, CDR2 FQGNSA. Trimming pared 3 bases from V and 2 bases from J, leaving 9 bases between. This CDR3 comprises 14 residues. DNA for the CDR3: TGTGCCAGCAGCTTCGGACGGATCACAGATACGCAGTATTTT. It is translated as CASSFGRITDTQYF.

The chain uses TRBV5-6 and TRBJ1-2, with D uncertain. The V and J ends lost 0 bases and 7 bases respectively, with 10 bases between them. The germline V gene has CDR1 SGHDT and CDR2 YYEEEE. There are 13 residues in the CDR3. For the CDR3, the DNA is TGTGCCAGCAGCTTGGAGGGATTAGGTGGCTACACCTTC. As protein: CASSLEGLGGYTF.

The chain recombines TRBV7-6 with TRBJ1-4; 10 nucleotides match TRBD1. Germline V gene data show CDR1 as SGHVS and CDR2 as FNYEAQ. Trimming took 2 bases from V and 5 from J; bases not matched to a gene: 5. The CDR3 is made up of 16 amino acids. Written as DNA, the CDR3 is TGTGCCAGCAGCTTACAGCCGGGACAGGGGAATGAAAAACTGTTTTTT. Protein: CASSLQPGQGNEKLFF.

The chain combines TRBV30 with TRBJ2-3, with TRBD2 identical over 7 bases. V lost 1 base and J lost 3; bases outside the gene matches: 4. The germline V gene encodes CDR1 GTSNPN and CDR2 SVGIG (reference sequence). The CDR3 totals 14 residues. As DNA, the CDR3 is TGTGCCTGGAGTGCTAGCGGAGAAACAGATACGCAGTATTTT. Translation gives CAWSASGETDTQYF.

The J gene is TRBJ1-2, the V gene TRBV9; D gene ambiguous. CDR3 length: 19 amino acids. In germline, CDR1 is SGDLS, CDR2 YYNGEE. Trimming pared 0 bases from V and 0 bases from J, leaving 21 bases between. The CDR3 DNA reads as TGTGCCAGCAGCGTAGGCCCCGGTGGGCCGATCACCTCTAACTATGGCTACACCTTC. Translation gives CASSVGPGGPITSNYGYTF.

The chain uses TRBV27 and TRBJ1-5; 9 bases are shared with TRBD1. The V gene end was trimmed by 10 bases and the J gene end by 5 bases; junction bases not matched to a gene: 12. The CDR3 is made up of 15 amino acids. Germline CDR1 and CDR2: MNHEY and SMNVEV (reference sequence). The CDR3, as DNA: TGTGCCACCAGACCCCGGGACAGGGTCTATCAGCCCCAGCATTTT. Translating gives CATRPRDRVYQPQHF.

The CDR3 protein is CSARAGHGYTF. CDR3 DNA: TGCAGTGCTAGGGCAGGGCATGGCTACACCTTC. The rearrangement uses TRBV20-1 and TRBJ1-2; possibly TRBD1 for D (5 bases). The V gene lost 3 bases and the J gene lost 6 bases, with 8 bases spanning the gap. The CDR3 has 11 residues. Looked up from germline, CDR1 is DFQATT and CDR2 is SNEGSKA (reference sequence).